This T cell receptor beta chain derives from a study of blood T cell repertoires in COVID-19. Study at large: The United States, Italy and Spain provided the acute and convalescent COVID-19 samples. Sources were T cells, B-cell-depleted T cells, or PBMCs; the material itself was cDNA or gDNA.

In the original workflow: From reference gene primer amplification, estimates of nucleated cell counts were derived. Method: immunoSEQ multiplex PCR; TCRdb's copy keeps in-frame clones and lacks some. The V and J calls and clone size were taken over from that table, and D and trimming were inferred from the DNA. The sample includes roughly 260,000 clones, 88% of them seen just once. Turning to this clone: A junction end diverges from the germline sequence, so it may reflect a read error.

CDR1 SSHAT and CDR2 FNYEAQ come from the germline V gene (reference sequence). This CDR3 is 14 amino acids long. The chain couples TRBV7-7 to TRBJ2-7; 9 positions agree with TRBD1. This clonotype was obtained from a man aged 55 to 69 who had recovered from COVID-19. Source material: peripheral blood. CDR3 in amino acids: CASSQPGQGYEQYF. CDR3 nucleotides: TGTGCTAGCAGCCAACCGGGACAGGGCTACGAGCAGTACTTC.